The 3 T cell receptor beta chains given below trace back to one sample, sequenced in a study of spatial heterogeneity in lung cancer. Documented time point: sample taken at primary tumor resection. TCRdb reprocessed the 5' RACE reads via MiXCR and lists one record per CDR3 protein. Of 40,000 to 55,000 distinct CDR3 sequences listed, approximately 14% are singletons. The sample in question was PBMCs, obtained at surgery. These receptors were collected from a male donor with early-stage non-small cell lung cancer.

This clonotype has just a few counts. CDR3 amino acids: CASSQGTLRTSIQYF. The CDR3 nucleotides read TGTGCCAGCAGCCAAGGGACATTGAGGACCTCCATTCAGTACTTC. The chain carries TRBV4-2 and TRBJ2-4, with a possible D match to TRBD1 (5 bases). V dropped 1 base and J dropped 9 bases, with 16 bases sitting between them. This CDR3 is built from 15 residues. Germline V gene sequence: CDR1 LGHNA, CDR2 YNFKEQ.

This clonotype was counted ten times or more. CDR3 residues: CASTLDRVYNQPQHF. CDR3 nucleotide sequence: TGTGCCAGCACCTTGGACAGGGTGTACAATCAGCCCCAGCATTTT. V and J are TRBV6-1 and TRBJ1-5, with TRBD1 matching over 8 bases. Unmatched junction bases numbered 8, after V lost 7 bases and J lost 3 bases. Germline V gene lookup returns CDR1 MNHNS and CDR2 SASEGT. This CDR3 has 15 residues.

This clonotype was observed a single time. This may come from a read error, since a much larger clone is one base off. The V call is TRBV5-4, the J call TRBJ2-3; TRBD2 matches at 12 bases. V dropped 7 bases and J dropped 7; count of bases not matched to a gene: 16. The length of the CDR3 is 17 residues. The germline gives CDR1 SGHNT, CDR2 YYREEE (reference sequence). CDR3 coding DNA: TGTGCCAGCGGCACAGGACTAGCGGGACGGGTAATGAATACGCAGTATTTT. Translating it yields CASGTGLAGRVMNTQYF.